Below are 11 T cell receptor beta chains sequenced from a single sample in a study of shared clonotypes between healthy human individuals (dated by TCRdb to about 2020). Library preparation was by the immunoSEQ multiplex PCR assay. In TCRdb, the immuneACCESS table is reduced to in-frame sequences with V and J assigned. These tables do not hold every clone; where another copy was compared, an unresolved V gene accounts for under half, and the others remain unexplained. The sample profile shows 330,000 or so clones; less than 85% of them were found once. The ten largest clones take up more than 9% of the sample. Input material: memory CD4+ T cells sorted from blood. The cell subset or site label for this specimen denotes: CD45RA-negative fraction. The receptors come from a man under 40 in good health.

In nucleotides, the CDR3 is TGTGCCAGCAGTGTTAGGGTGGGAGGTCCCTACGAGCAGTACTTC. It encodes CASSVRVGGPYEQYF. The chain is built from TRBV27 and TRBJ2-7; possibly TRBD2 for D (6 bases). CDR1 is MNHEY, CDR2 SMNVEV, per germline (reference sequence). The CDR3 runs 15 residues. V was shortened by 5 bases and J by 2 bases, with 16 bases between the two germline ends.

The J gene is TRBJ1-2, the V gene TRBV27; possibly TRBD1 for D (6 bases). Germline lookup yields CDR1 MNHEY and CDR2 SMNVEV (reference sequence). V was cut by 4 bases and J by 2 bases, with 11 bases left in between. The CDR3 has 14 residues. The CDR3 region is CASSSTGQNYGYTF. The CDR3 bases are TGTGCCAGCAGTTCCACGGGACAAAACTATGGCTACACCTTC.

This clone was counted a few times. The chain is built from TRBV7-6 and TRBJ1-3; no definite D call. This CDR3 region has 12 residues. Trimming removed 8 bases from V and 0 bases from J, with 5 bases in between. The germline CDR1 and CDR2 sequences are SGHVS and FNYEAQ. CDR3 residues: CASSGSGNTIYF. The DNA for the CDR3 is TGTGCCAGCTCCGGCTCTGGAAACACCATATATTTT.

This chain connects TRBV9 to TRBJ1-1; D not resolved. V lost 0 bases and J lost 2, with 8 bases in between. CDR1 SGDLS and CDR2 YYNGEE come from the germline V gene. This CDR3 is 14 amino acids long. The CDR3 protein is CASSVGHTNTEAFF. Written as DNA, the CDR3 is TGTGCCAGCAGCGTAGGACATACTAACACTGAAGCTTTCTTT.

Turning to this clone: A much larger clone sits a single nucleotide away, making a read error possible. The chain employs TRBV7-8 and TRBJ2-1, with D possibly matching TRBD2 (5 bases). CDR1 is SGHVS and CDR2 is FQNEAQ in the germline V gene. Trimming left V 3 bases short and J 4 bases short, with 7 bases between. CDR3 size: 13 residues. CDR3 protein: CASSFGGYNEQFF. The CDR3 DNA reads as TGTGCCAGCAGCTTTGGAGGTTACAATGAGCAGTTCTTC.

This clone has more than one count but fewer than ten. The rearrangement uses TRBV2 and TRBJ2-7; D gene uncertain. CDR3 length: 11 residues. Germline CDR1 and CDR2: SNHLY and FYNNEI. With 6 bases removed from V and 3 bases from J, the gap between germline ends came to 6 bases. CDR3 DNA sequence: TGTGCCAGCAGAAACTACTACGAGCAGTACTTC. Its protein product is CASRNYYEQYF.

This clone was seen a single time. The rearrangement links TRBV29-1 to TRBJ2-1; the D gene is possibly TRBD1 (6 bases). V gave up 7 bases and J gave up 3 bases, with 10 bases separating them. The germline CDR1 and CDR2 sequences are SQVTM and ANQGSEA. This CDR3 region has 12 residues. In DNA, the CDR3 is TGCAGCGCTACGGACAGCTACAATGAGCAGTTCTTC. Translated, it gives CSATDSYNEQFF.

The table lists this clone with a count of one. This rearrangement joins TRBV14 to TRBJ2-7; a weak D match, TRBD1 (5 bases). The CDR3 covers 13 residues. V shed 2 bases and J shed 7 bases, with 12 bases lying between them. Per the germline V gene, CDR1 is SGHDN and CDR2 is FVKESK. The CDR3 nucleotides read TGTGCCAGCAGCCAATGGGGCCCGGCGGAGCAGTACTTC. As protein: CASSQWGPAEQYF.

This clone was seen just once. The chain joins TRBV6-4 to TRBJ2-5, with TRBD2 identical over 10 bases. This CDR3 spans 20 amino acids. Per germline, CDR1 MRHNA and CDR2 SNTAGT. V lost 2 bases and J lost 0; bases outside the gene matches: 15. The DNA of the CDR3 is TGTGCCAGCAGTGACGTTCGGACTAGCGGAGACCCAAAGTACCAAGAGACCCAGTACTTC. Translation: CASSDVRTSGDPKYQETQYF.

The V and J genes are TRBV4-1 and TRBJ2-7; 11 nucleotides line up with TRBD2. Looked up from germline, CDR1 is MGHRA and CDR2 is YSYEKL. The J segment lost 3 bases and the V segment lost 5 bases, leaving 3 bases of the junction unmatched. The CDR3 extends over 14 amino acids. The CDR3 nucleotides read TGCGCCAGCAGCGAGACTAGCGGGGTCTACGAGCAGTACTTC. Its protein is CASSETSGVYEQYF.

The gene calls are TRBV21-1 and TRBJ1-1. TRBV21-1 is assigned pseudogene status. This CDR3 is 15 amino acids long. CDR3 sequence (DNA): TGTGCCAGCAGGGCACGCTACACAATTCGCACTGAAGCTTTCTTT. Its protein product is CASRARYTIRTEAFF.